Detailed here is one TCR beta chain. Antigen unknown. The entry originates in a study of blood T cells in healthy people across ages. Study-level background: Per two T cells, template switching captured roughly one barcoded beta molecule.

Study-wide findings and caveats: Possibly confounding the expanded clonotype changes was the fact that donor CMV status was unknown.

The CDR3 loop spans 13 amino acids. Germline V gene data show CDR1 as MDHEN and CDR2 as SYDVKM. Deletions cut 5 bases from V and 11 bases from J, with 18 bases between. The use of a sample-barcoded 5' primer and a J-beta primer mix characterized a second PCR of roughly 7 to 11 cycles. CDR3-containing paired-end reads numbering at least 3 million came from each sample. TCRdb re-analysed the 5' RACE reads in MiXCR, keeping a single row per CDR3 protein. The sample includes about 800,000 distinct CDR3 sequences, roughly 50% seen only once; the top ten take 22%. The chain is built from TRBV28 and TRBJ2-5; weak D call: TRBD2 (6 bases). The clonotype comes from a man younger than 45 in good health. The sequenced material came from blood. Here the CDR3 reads CASSPMTSHGQYF. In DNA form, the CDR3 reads TGTGCCAGCAGTCCGATGACTAGTCACGGGCAGTACTTC. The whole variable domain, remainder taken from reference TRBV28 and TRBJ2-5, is DVKVTQSSRYLVKRTGEKVFLECVQDMDHENMFWYRQDPGLGLRLIYFSYDVKMKEKGDIPEGYSVSREKKERFSLILESASTNQTSMYLCASSPMTSHGQYFGPGTRLLVL.